In its sample, the clone carrying this TCR beta chain is medium-sized. Via MiXCR, TCRdb re-called the 5' RACE reads, giving one row per CDR3 protein. This table has around 10,000 distinct CDR3 sequences, 17% appearing once. Treg sorting used a CD4+CD25+CD127-/low gate. Germline CDR1 reads KGHDR; CDR2 reads SFDVKD. This CDR3 contains 15 residues. Trimming stripped 4 bases from V and 8 bases from J, with 16 bases between. This sequence joins TRBV24-1 and TRBJ1-4, with D perhaps TRBD1 (6 bases). This TCR was sampled from a female donor with breast cancer. Sequences were obtained from Tregs sorted from a lymph node. Written as DNA, the CDR3 is TGTGCCACCAGTGACGGGACACTACCGACCGAAAAACTGTTTTTT. Protein product: CATSDGTLPTEKLFF.